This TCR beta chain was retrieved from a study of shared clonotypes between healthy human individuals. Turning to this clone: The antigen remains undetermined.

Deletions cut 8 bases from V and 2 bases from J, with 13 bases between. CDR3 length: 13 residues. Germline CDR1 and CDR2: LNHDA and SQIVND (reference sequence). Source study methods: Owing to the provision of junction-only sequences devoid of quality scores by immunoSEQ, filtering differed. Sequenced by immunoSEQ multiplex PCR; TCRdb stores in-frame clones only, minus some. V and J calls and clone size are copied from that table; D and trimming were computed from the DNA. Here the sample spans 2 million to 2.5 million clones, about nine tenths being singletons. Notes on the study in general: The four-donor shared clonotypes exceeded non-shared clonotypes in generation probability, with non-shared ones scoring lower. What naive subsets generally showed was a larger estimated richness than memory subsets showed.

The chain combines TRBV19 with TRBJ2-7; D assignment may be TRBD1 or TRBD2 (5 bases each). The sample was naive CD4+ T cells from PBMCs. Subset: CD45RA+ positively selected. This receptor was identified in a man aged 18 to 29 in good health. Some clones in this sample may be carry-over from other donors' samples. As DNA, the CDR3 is TGTGCCAGTGGCCGGGACGGAACCTACGAGCAGTACTTC. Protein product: CASGRDGTYEQYF.